This T cell receptor beta chain was obtained from a study of shared clonotypes between healthy human individuals. Profiled with immunoSEQ multiplex PCR; TCRdb holds only in-frame clones, not every one. The sample comprises a few hundred thousand clones, around 90% of which are singletons, and about 17% rests with the top ten. Germline CDR1 and CDR2: SEHNR and FQNEAQ (reference sequence). This CDR3 contains 16 residues. Trimming removed 1 base at V and 2 bases at J, with 13 bases between. The source material was memory CD8+ T cells sorted from blood. Subset specified: CD45RO+ cells pooled with CCR7-negative TemRA cells. The chain carries TRBV7-9 and TRBJ2-3; tentative D call: TRBD1 (5 bases). The TCR sequence derives from a man younger than 35 in good health. CDR3 protein: CASSLGVGVHTDTQYF. The CDR3 DNA sequence: TGTGCCAGCAGCTTAGGGGTAGGGGTGCACACAGATACGCAGTATTTT.